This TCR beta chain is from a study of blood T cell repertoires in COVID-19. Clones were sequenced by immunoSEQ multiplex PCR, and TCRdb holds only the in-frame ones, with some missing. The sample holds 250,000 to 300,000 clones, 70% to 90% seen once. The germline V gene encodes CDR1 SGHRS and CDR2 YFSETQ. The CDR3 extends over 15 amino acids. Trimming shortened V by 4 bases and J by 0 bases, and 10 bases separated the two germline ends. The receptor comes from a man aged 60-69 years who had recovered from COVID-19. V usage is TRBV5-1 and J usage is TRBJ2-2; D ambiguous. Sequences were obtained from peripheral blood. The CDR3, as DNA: TGCGCCAGCAGCCCAACGGTTTCGAACACCGGGGAGCTGTTTTTT. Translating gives CASSPTVSNTGELFF.